These 5 T cell receptor beta chains came from one sample sequenced in a study of early T cells in non-severe SARS-CoV-2 infection. Using its own MiXCR run on the 5' RACE reads, TCRdb lists one record per CDR3 protein. The table includes some 31,000 distinct CDR3 sequences, around 5.7% detected once. Source material: whole blood. These receptors came from an adult who was a healthcare worker with PCR-confirmed SARS-CoV-2 infection or an uninfected control (not recorded which).

The rearrangement joins TRBV7-6 to TRBJ2-1; 10 nucleotides line up with TRBD2. CDR1 is SGHVS, CDR2 FNYEAQ, per germline. This CDR3 contains 17 residues. With V trimmed by 4 bases and J by 3 bases, 9 bases remained unmatched. The CDR3, as DNA: TGTGCCAGCAGCTCCCGTAAGCGGGAGGGAAGCTACAATGAGCAGTTCTTC. Its protein product is CASSSRKREGSYNEQFF.

This clonotype came up many times. This chain joins TRBV20-1 and TRBJ2-3; weak D call: TRBD2 (5 bases). CDR3 length equals 14 residues. Germline V gives CDR1 DFQATT, CDR2 SNEGSKA (reference sequence). The V gene lost 5 bases and the J gene lost 0 bases, with 12 bases spanning the gap. CDR3 sequence reads: CSAPRVPSTDTQYF. The CDR3 nucleotides are TGCAGTGCTCCGCGGGTGCCTAGCACAGATACGCAGTATTTT.

This chain uses TRBV20-1 with TRBJ2-3; no firm D call. Trimming cost V 3 bases and J 3 bases, with 10 bases left between them. The CDR3 runs to 13 residues. Per germline, CDR1 DFQATT and CDR2 SNEGSKA (reference sequence). DNA of the CDR3: TGCAGTGCTAGTCAACAGAGGACAGATACGCAGTATTTT. Its translation: CSASQQRTDTQYF.

This clonotype has a handful of counts. The chain employs TRBV20-1 and TRBJ2-1; 9 bases agree with TRBD2. CDR1 and CDR2 (germline): DFQATT, SNEGSKA (reference sequence). J was trimmed by 7 bases and V by 6 bases; bases with no gene match: 13. This CDR3 is built from 15 residues. The CDR3 region has the DNA TGCAGTGCGATGCTTTTTGGCGGGAGGGCGAATGAGCAGTTCTTC. Residues: CSAMLFGGRANEQFF.

J is TRBJ2-7 and V is TRBV7-9, with TRBD2 matching over 8 bases. Trimming removed 6 bases from V and 0 bases from J; junction bases left unmatched: 10. Germline values: CDR1 SEHNR, CDR2 FQNEAQ (reference sequence). The length of the CDR3 is 16 residues. This CDR3 is CASSPNSGESSYEQYF. The DNA for the CDR3 is TGTGCCAGCAGTCCGAATAGCGGGGAGAGCTCCTACGAGCAGTACTTC.